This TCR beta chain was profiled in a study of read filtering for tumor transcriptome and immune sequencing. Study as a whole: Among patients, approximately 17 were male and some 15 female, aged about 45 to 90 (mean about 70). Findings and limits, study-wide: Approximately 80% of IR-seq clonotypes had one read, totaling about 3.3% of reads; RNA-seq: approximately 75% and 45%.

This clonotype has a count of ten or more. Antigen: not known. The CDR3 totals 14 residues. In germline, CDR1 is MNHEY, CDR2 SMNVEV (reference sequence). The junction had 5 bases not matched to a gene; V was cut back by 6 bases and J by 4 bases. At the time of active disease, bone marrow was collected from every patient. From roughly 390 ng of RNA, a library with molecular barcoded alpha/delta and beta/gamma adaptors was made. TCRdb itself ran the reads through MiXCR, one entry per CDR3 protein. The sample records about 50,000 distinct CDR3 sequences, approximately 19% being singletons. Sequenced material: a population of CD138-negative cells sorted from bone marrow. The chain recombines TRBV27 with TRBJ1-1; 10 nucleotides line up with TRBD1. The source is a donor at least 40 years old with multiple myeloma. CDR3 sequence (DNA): TGTGCCAGCAGCACGGGGGACAGGGGCACTGAAGCTTTCTTT. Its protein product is CASSTGDRGTEAFF.